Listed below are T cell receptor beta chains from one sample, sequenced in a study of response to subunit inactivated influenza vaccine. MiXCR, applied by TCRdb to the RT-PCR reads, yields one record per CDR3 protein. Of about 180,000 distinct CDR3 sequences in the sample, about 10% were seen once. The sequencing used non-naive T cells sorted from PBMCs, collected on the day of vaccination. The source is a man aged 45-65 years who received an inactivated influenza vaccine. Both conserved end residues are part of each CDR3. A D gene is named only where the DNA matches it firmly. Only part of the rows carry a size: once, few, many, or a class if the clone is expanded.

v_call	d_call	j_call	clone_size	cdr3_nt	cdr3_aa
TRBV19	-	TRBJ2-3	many	TGTGCCAGTAGTAGCGGGGGCTTGGGCACAGATACGCAGTATTTT	CASSSGGLGTDTQYF
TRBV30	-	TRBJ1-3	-	TGTGCCTGGAGTGTTTCACACGGAAACACCATATATTTT	CAWSVSHGNTIYF
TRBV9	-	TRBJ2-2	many	TGTGCCAGCAGCGTAGGCGGGGCAGGTGTCACCGGGGAGCTGTTTTTT	CASSVGGAGVTGELFF
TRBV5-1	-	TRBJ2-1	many	TGCGCCAGCAGCTTGGTTCGGGGTGGCAATGAGCAGTTCTTC	CASSLVRGGNEQFF
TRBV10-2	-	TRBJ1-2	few	TGCGCCAGCACCCTCCTCTTCGGGGTGGGCTATGGCTACACCTTC	CASTLLFGVGYGYTF
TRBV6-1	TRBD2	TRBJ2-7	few	TGTGCCAGCACTAGTAGCGGGGAGCACGAGCAGTACTTC	CASTSSGEHEQYF
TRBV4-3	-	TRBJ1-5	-	TGCGCCAGCAGCCAAGGGATTAGGGACCAGCCCCAGCATTTT	CASSQGIRDQPQHF
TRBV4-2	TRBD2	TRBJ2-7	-	TGTGCCAGCAGCCAAGAGGAAGCGGGAGGGCCCCTCGAGCAGTACTTC	CASSQEEAGGPLEQYF
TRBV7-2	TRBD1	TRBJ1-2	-	TGTGCCAGCAGCAGAGGGACAGGAGCCTATGGCTACACCTTC	CASSRGTGAYGYTF
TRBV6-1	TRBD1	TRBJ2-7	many	TGTGCCAGCAGTGCCGTAGGGACAGGGGGCTACGAGCAGTACTTC	CASSAVGTGGYEQYF
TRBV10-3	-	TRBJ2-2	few	TGTGCCATCAGTGGGCAGCCCGGGGAGCTGTTTTTT	CAISGQPGELFF
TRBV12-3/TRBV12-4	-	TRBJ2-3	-	TGTGCCAGCAGTCTACAGACACGAGCAGATACGCAGTATTTT	CASSLQTRADTQYF
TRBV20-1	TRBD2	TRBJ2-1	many	TGCAGTGCTAGAGGGCTAGCGGGGGGGCCATACAATGAGCAGTTCTTC	CSARGLAGGPYNEQFF
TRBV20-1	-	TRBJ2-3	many	TGCAGTGCTAGCGGGATCAACACAGATACGCAGTATTTT	CSASGINTDTQYF
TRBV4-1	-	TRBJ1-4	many	TGCGCCAGCAGCCAAAGACGGGTATCGGGTAATGAAAAACTGTTTTTT	CASSQRRVSGNEKLFF
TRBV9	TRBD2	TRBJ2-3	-	TGTGCCAGCAGGGGGGGGTCCGGGATCACAGATACGCAGTATTTT	CASRGGSGITDTQYF
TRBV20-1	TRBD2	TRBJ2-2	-	TGCAGTGCTAGGGCTAGCGGACGAGGGACCGGGGAGCTGTTTTTT	CSARASGRGTGELFF
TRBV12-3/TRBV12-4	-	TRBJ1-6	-	TGTGCCAGCAGTTTCGGAGCACTTGCGAGGGGGAATTCACCCCTCCACTTT	CASSFGALARGNSPLHF
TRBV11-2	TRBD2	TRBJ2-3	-	TGTGCCAGCAGCCAAGCGGGAGGGCCCACAGATACGCAGTATTTT	CASSQAGGPTDTQYF
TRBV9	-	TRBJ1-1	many	TGTGCCAGCAGCCCCCGCGGAGGGTCAGCTGAAGCTTTCTTT	CASSPRGGSAEAFF
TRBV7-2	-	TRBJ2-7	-	TGTGCCAGCAGCTTTCCGGGTAAGGAAGCTTACGAGCAGTACTTC	CASSFPGKEAYEQYF
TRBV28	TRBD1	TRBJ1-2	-	TGTGCCAGCCACAGGGGAACCTATGGCTACACCTTC	CASHRGTYGYTF
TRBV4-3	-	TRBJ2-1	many	TGCGCCAGCAGCCAAGATCTGGGCATCGTCTACAATGAGCAGTTCTTC	CASSQDLGIVYNEQFF
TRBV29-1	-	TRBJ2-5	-	TGCAGCGTTGAATCTAATAAGGGAGAGACCCAGTACTTC	CSVESNKGETQYF
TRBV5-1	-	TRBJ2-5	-	TGCGCCAGCAGCTTGGACAGACCTGAGACCCAGTACTTC	CASSLDRPETQYF
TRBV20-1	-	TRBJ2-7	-	TGCAGTGCTAGAGATCAGAAAGGGTTCCCCTACGAGCAGTACTTC	CSARDQKGFPYEQYF
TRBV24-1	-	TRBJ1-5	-	TGTGCCACCAGACACGAGGGCAATCAGCCCCAGCATTTT	CATRHEGNQPQHF
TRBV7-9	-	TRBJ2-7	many	TGTGCCAGCAGCCCCGGGACACCGCCTTACGAGCAGTACTTC	CASSPGTPPYEQYF
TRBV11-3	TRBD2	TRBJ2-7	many	TGTGCCAGCAGCTTAACTAGCGGGGTAGCCTACGAGCAGTACTTC	CASSLTSGVAYEQYF
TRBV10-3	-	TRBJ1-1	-	TGTGCCATCAGTGAAGGGGGATATACTGAAGCTTTCTTT	CAISEGGYTEAFF
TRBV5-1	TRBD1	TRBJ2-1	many	TGCGCCAGCAGCTTAACGGGACAGTCAACTGAGCAGTTCTTC	CASSLTGQSTEQFF
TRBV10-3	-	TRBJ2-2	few	TGTGCCGTAAAGAGGGTAGGGAACACCGGGGAGCTGTTTTTT	CAVKRVGNTGELFF
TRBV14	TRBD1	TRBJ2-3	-	TGTGCCAGCAGCCGCCGACAGGGTACAGATACGCAGTATTTT	CASSRRQGTDTQYF
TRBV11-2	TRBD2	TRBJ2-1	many	TGTGCCAGCAGGAAGGGGGCGGGAGGGCGAAACAATGAGCAGTTCTTC	CASRKGAGGRNNEQFF
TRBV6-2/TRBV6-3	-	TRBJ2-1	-	TGTGCCAGCAGTTTCGGGCTAAACCTCTACAATGAGCAGTTCTTC	CASSFGLNLYNEQFF
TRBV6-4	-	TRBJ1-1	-	TGTGCCAGCAGTGACTCGAGAGGGGCCGGGGGGAACACTGAAGCTTTCTTT	CASSDSRGAGGNTEAFF
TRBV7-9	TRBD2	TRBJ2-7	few	TGTGCCAGCAGCTCCCCGACCGGGGGGGTCGGCGAGCAGTACTTC	CASSSPTGGVGEQYF
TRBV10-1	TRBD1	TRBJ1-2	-	TGCGCCAGCAGTGAAGGACAGGGGAAGGACTATGGCTACACCTTC	CASSEGQGKDYGYTF
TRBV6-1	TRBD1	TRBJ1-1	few	TGTGCCAGCAGGGGGACAGAGAGAACACTGAAGCCCCGAGAAGCTTTCTTT	CASRGTERTLKPREAFF
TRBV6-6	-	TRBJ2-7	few	TGTGCCAGCAGTACAAATGGGGGCGAGCAGTACTTC	CASSTNGGEQYF
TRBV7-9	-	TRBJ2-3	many	TGTGCCAGCAGCACTGGTATGGATACGCAGTATTTT	CASSTGMDTQYF
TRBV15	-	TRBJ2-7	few	TGTGCCACCAGCAGAGCGGGTCCGGTCCTCTACGAGCAGTACTTC	CATSRAGPVLYEQYF
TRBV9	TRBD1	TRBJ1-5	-	TGTGCCAGCAGCGTAGACTCCGGGACAGGGGGCACTCAGCCCCAGCATTTT	CASSVDSGTGGTQPQHF
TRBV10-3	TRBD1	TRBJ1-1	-	TGTGCCATCAGTGAGCCCCGGACAGGGGGCTACACTGAAGCTTTCTTT	CAISEPRTGGYTEAFF
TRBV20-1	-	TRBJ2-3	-	TGCAGTGCTACAAGGGACCGACTGGGAGATACGCAGTATTTT	CSATRDRLGDTQYF